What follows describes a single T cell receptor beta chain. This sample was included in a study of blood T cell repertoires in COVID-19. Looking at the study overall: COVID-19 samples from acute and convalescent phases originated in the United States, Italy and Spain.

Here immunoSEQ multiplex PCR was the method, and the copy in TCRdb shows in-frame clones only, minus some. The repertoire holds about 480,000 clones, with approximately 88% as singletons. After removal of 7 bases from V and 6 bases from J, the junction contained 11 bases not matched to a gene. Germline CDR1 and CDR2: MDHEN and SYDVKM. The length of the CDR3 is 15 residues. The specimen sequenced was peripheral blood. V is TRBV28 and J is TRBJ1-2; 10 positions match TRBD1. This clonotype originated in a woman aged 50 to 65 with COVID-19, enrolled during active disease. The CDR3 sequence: CASKETGTGVHGYTF. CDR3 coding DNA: TGTGCCAGCAAAGAGACCGGGACAGGGGTCCATGGCTACACCTTC.